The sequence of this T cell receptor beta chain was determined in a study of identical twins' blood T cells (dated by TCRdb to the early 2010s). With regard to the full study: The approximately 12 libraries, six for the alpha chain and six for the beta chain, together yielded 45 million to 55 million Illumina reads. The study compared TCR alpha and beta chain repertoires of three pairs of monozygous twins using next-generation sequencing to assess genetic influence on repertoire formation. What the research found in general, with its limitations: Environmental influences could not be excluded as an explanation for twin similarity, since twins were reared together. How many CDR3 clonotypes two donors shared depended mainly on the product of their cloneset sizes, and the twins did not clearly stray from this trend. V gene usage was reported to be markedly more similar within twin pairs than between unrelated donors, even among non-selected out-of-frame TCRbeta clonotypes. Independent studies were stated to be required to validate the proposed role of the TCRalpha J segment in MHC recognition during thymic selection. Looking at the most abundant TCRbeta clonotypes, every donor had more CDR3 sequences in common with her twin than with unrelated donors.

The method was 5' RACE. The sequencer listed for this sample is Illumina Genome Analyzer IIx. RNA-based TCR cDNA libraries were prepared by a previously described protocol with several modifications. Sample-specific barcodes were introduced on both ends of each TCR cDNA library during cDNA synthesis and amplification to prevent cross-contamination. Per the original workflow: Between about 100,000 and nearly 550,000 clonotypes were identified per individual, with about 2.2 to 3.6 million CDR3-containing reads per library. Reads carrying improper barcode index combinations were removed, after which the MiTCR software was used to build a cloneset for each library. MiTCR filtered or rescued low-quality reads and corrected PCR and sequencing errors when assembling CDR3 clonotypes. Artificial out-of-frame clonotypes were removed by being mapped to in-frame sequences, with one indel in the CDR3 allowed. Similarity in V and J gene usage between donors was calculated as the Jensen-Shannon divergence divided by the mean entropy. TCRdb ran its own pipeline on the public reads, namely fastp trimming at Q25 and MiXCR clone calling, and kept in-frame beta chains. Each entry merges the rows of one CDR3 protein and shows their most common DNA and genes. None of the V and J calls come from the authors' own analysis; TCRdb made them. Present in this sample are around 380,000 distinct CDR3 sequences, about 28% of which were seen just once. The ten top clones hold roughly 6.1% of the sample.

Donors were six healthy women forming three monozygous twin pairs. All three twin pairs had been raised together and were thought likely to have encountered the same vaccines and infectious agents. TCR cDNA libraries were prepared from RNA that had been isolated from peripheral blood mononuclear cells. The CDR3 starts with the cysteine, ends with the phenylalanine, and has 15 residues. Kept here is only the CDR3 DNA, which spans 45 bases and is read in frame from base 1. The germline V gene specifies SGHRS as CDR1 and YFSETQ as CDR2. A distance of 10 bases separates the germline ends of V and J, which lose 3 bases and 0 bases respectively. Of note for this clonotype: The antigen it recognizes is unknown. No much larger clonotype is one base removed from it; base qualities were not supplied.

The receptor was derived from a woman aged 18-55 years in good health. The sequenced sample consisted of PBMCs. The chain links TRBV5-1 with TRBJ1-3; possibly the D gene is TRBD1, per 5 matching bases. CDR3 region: CASSWDGHSGNTIYF. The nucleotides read TGCGCCAGCAGCTGGGACGGTCACTCTGGAAACACCATATATTTT.